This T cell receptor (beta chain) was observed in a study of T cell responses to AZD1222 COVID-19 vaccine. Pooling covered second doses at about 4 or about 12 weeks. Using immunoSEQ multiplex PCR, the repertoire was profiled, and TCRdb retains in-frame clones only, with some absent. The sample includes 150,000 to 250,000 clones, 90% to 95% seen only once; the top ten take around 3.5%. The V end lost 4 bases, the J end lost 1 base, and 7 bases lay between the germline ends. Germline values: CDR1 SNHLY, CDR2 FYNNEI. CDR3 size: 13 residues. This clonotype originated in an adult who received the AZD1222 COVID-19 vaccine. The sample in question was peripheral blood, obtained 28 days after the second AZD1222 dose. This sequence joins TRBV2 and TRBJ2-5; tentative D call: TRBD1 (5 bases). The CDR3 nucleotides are TGTGCCAGCAGTGTCAGGGTCCAAGAGACCCAGTACTTC. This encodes CASSVRVQETQYF. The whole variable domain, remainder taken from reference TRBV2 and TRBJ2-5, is EPEVTQTPSHQVTQMGQEVILRCVPISNHLYFYWYRQILGQKVEFLVSFYNNEISEKSEIFDDQFSVERPDGSNFTLKIRSTKLEDSAMYFCASSVRVQETQYFGPGTRLLVL.